Sequencing of this T cell receptor beta chain was carried out in a study of blood T cell repertoires in COVID-19. This CDR3 is 13 amino acids long. CDR1 LNHNV and CDR2 YYDKDF come from the germline V gene (reference sequence). Trimming cost V 4 bases and J 8 bases, with 14 bases left between them. The repertoire was sequenced with immunoSEQ multiplex PCR; TCRdb's copy has only in-frame clones and lacks some. The repertoire holds about 74,000 clones, with more than 70% as singletons. The sample consisted of peripheral blood. The sequence was obtained from a man in his 70s with active or convalescent COVID-19. This chain joins TRBV15 and TRBJ1-2, with D possibly matching TRBD1 (6 bases). CDR3 nucleotides: TGTGCCACCAGCACTAAACAGGGTTTAGGCTACACCTTC. Protein sequence: CATSTKQGLGYTF.